Following are 27 T cell receptor beta chains from one sample sequenced in a study of T cells in Graves' hyperthyroidism and ophthalmopathy. Amplified TCR beta CDR3 regions came from RNA transcripts. The TCR CDR3 first-round RT-PCR relied on the HTBI primer set. MiXCR, run by TCRdb on the multiplex PCR reads, gives a single entry per CDR3 protein. The sample carries about 560,000 distinct CDR3 sequences, 46% recorded once. The sequenced sample consisted of peripheral blood or thyroid tissue (not recorded which). These receptors came from a woman younger than 30 with Graves' hyperthyroidism.

The chain links TRBV13 to TRBJ2-5; D is undetermined. The germline CDR1 and CDR2 sequences are PRHDT and FYEKMQ (reference sequence). Trimming pared 5 bases from V and 3 bases from J, leaving 7 bases between. The CDR3 runs 12 residues. The CDR3 DNA reads as TGTGCCAGCAGCCCGAACAAAGAGACCCAGTACTTC. As protein: CASSPNKETQYF.

V and J are TRBV29-1 and TRBJ2-5; 7 nucleotides line up with TRBD1. CDR1 and CDR2 from the germline V gene are SQVTM and ANQGSEA. This CDR3 is 12 amino acids long. The J segment lost 2 bases and the V segment lost 6 bases, leaving 3 bases of the junction unmatched. Written as DNA, the CDR3 is TGCAGCGTCCAGACAGGGCAAGAGACCCAGTACTTC. Encoded protein: CSVQTGQETQYF.

This clonotype was seen a handful of times. V is TRBV9 and J is TRBJ1-5, with D possibly being TRBD1 (6 bases). From germline, CDR1 is SGDLS and CDR2 YYNGEE. This CDR3 region has 15 residues. V shed 4 bases and J shed 5 bases, with 16 bases lying between them. As DNA, the CDR3 is TGTGCCAGCAGCTCACACGGAGGGGGGGATCAGCCCCAGCATTTT. This codes for CASSSHGGGDQPQHF.

This sequence joins TRBV7-4 and TRBJ2-7; 9 nucleotides match TRBD2. Germline assignment: CDR1 SGHVT and CDR2 SQSDAQ. This CDR3 has 14 amino acids. The CDR3 DNA reads TGTGCTAGAGATCGGGCTAGCGGGAATGACGAGCAGTACTTC. Translating it yields CARDRASGNDEQYF.

This clonotype came up a few times. Compared with germline, one end of the junction differs, possibly owing to a read error. This chain joins TRBV5-8 and TRBJ1-2; TRBD1 matches 7 bases. The germline V gene has CDR1 SGHTS and CDR2 YDEGEE. The CDR3 sequence is 13 residues long. The CDR3 loop reads CASSQDREYGYTF. As DNA, the CDR3 is TGCGCCAGCAGCCAAGACAGGGAGTATGGCTACACCTTC.

This clonotype was picked up a small number of times. For the CDR3, the DNA is TGCAGTGCTAGAGATCCAGGGAACACTGAAGCTTTCTTT. As protein: CSARDPGNTEAFF. The rearrangement joins TRBV20-1 to TRBJ1-1; D is ambiguous. This CDR3 comprises 13 residues. Germline CDR1 is DFQATT and CDR2 is SNEGSKA (reference sequence). V gave up 0 bases and J gave up 1 base, with 6 bases separating them.

The rearrangement uses TRBV20-1 and TRBJ2-7, with TRBD2 matching over 8 bases. Germline trimming cut 6 bases from V and 4 bases from J; bases unmatched to any gene: 14. The CDR3 consists of 15 residues. CDR1 is DFQATT, CDR2 SNEGSKA, per germline (reference sequence). The CDR3 DNA reads as TGCAGTGCCCTCAGGTTGGCTAGCGGGCTGTACGAGCAGTACTTC. It specifies CSALRLASGLYEQYF.

This clonotype was recorded a few times. The genes are TRBV2 and TRBJ1-1; no clear D gene. CDR1 is SNHLY and CDR2 is FYNNEI in the germline V gene. The V end lost 2 bases, the J end lost 3 bases, and 16 bases lay between the germline ends. The CDR3 has 16 amino acids. This CDR3 reads CASSERALMLDTEAFF. As DNA, the CDR3 is TGTGCCAGCAGTGAAAGGGCCTTAATGTTGGACACTGAAGCTTTCTTT.

The rearrangement joins TRBV24-1 to TRBJ2-5; 7 bases are a match to TRBD2. With V trimmed by 12 bases and J by 3 bases, 12 bases remained unmatched. This CDR3 region has 14 residues. The V gene's germline CDR1 is KGHDR and CDR2 SFDVKD. CDR3 region: CADVPGLRKETQYF. The CDR3 bases are TGTGCCGACGTACCGGGACTACGGAAAGAGACCCAGTACTTC.

The rearrangement links TRBV19 to TRBJ2-6; a possible D gene is TRBD1 (6 bases). The V gene's germline CDR1 is LNHDA and CDR2 SQIVND (reference sequence). CDR3 size: 20 residues. V shed 0 bases and J shed 0 bases, with 18 bases lying between them. CDR3 protein: CASSIDPPGQFSSGANVLTF. CDR3 nucleotide sequence: TGTGCCAGTAGTATAGACCCTCCAGGACAGTTCAGCTCTGGGGCCAACGTCCTGACTTTC.

Regarding this clonotype: Just one base apart from a much larger clone, this may be a read error. V is TRBV7-2 and J is TRBJ1-4, with D possibly matching TRBD1 (5 bases). The germline CDR1 and CDR2 sequences are SGHTA and FQGNSA. The length of the CDR3 is 14 residues. The V end lost 8 bases, the J end lost 5 bases, and 15 bases lay between the germline ends. CDR3 region: CASGLDNMNEKLFF. DNA of the CDR3: TGTGCCAGCGGATTGGACAACATGAATGAAAAACTGTTTTTT.

In its sample, this clonotype was seen many times. V usage is TRBV2 and J usage is TRBJ1-2, with no clear D. Between the trimmed V and J ends, which lost 2 bases and 7 bases, there was a span of 2 bases. This CDR3 contains 10 residues. Germline CDR1 is SNHLY and CDR2 is FYNNEI. The CDR3, as DNA: TGTGCCAGCAGTGAAAGTGGCTACACCTTC. The encoded protein is CASSESGYTF.

The genes are TRBV29-1 and TRBJ1-2; D remains ambiguous. With 0 bases removed from V and 7 bases from J, the gap between germline ends came to 6 bases. The CDR3 contains 11 residues. CDR1 and CDR2 from the germline V gene are SQVTM and ANQGSEA. In DNA, the CDR3 is TGCAGCGTTGAAGATGCGGTTGGCTACACCTTC. Protein: CSVEDAVGYTF. The entire variable domain, with the rest obtained from reference TRBV29-1 and TRBJ1-2, is as follows: SAVISQKPSRDICQRGTSLTIQCQVDSQVTMMFWYRQQPGQSLTLIATANQGSEATYESGFVIDKFPISRPNLTFSTLTVSNMSPEDSSIYLCSVEDAVGYTFGSGTRLTVV.

As concerns this clonotype: This may stem from a read error, because a much larger clone lies one nucleotide away. This chain uses TRBV19 with TRBJ1-1; 9 bases agree with TRBD1. The germline V gene has CDR1 LNHDA and CDR2 SQIVND (reference sequence). The V gene end was trimmed by 9 bases and the J gene end by 7 bases; junction bases not matched to a gene: 12. The CDR3 runs 14 residues. The CDR3 region is CASSRDRGLVEAFF. The CDR3 DNA reads TGTGCCAGCAGTCGCGACAGGGGGTTAGTTGAAGCTTTCTTT.

This clonotype has a count of ten or more. Mismatch with germline at one junction end may stem from a read error. The rearrangement uses TRBV10-3 and TRBJ2-5; perhaps TRBD1 as D (5 bases). There are 14 residues in the CDR3. Germline-derived CDR1 and CDR2 are ENHRY and SYGVKD. CDR3 region: CASSAPGNSETQYF. CDR3 bases: TGTGCCAGCAGTGCTCCAGGGAATAGCGAGACCCAGTACTTC.

The sample holds a few counts of this clonotype. The chain recombines TRBV10-3 with TRBJ1-4, with D possibly TRBD1 on 5 matching bases. The CDR3 extends over 14 amino acids. V gave up 4 bases and J gave up 8 bases, with 14 bases separating them. CDR1 and CDR2 (germline): ENHRY, SYGVKD. The CDR3 reads CAISATENEEKLFF. DNA for the CDR3: TGTGCCATCAGTGCGACAGAGAACGAGGAAAAACTGTTTTTT.

V gene TRBV20-1 combines with J gene TRBJ2-5; the D gene is possibly TRBD2 (6 bases). Germline V gene lookup returns CDR1 DFQATT and CDR2 SNEGSKA (reference sequence). V shed 3 bases and J shed 5 bases, with 16 bases lying between them. CDR3 size: 14 residues. Here the CDR3 DNA reads TGCAGTGCTAGGGGGATCGCAGGGAGGGAGACCCAGTACTTC. Residues: CSARGIAGRETQYF.

The gene calls are TRBV5-1 and TRBJ2-3; TRBD2 agrees at 8 bases. Germline V gene sequence: CDR1 SGHRS, CDR2 YFSETQ. V trimming: 0 bases; J trimming: 1 base; junction bases outside the gene matches: 4. This CDR3 has 16 amino acids. The CDR3 reads CASSLGFGRGTDTQYF. The CDR3 DNA is TGCGCCAGCAGCTTGGGCTTCGGGAGGGGCACAGATACGCAGTATTTT.

This chain links TRBV6-5 with TRBJ1-2; D is unclear. V shed 6 bases and J shed 3 bases, with 14 bases lying between them. Germline assignment: CDR1 MNHEY and CDR2 SVGAGI. This CDR3 is built from 14 residues. This chain's CDR3 is CASRDVGEDYGYTF. CDR3 DNA: TGTGCCAGCAGGGACGTGGGAGAAGACTATGGCTACACCTTC.

This clonotype was seen a single time. The chain recombines TRBV6-1 with TRBJ1-1; D call uncertain. Trimming took off 8 bases at V and 4 bases at J, with 17 bases between the two ends. CDR3 length: 14 residues. Per germline, CDR1 MNHNS and CDR2 SASEGT. Here the CDR3 reads CASSPRSRGTEAFF. The DNA for the CDR3 is TGTGCCAGCTCACCACGGTCCCGCGGCACTGAAGCTTTCTTT.

V is TRBV7-9 and J is TRBJ1-4; D is undetermined. Trimming removed 8 bases at V and 5 bases at J, with 9 bases between. The germline V gene has CDR1 SEHNR and CDR2 FQNEAQ (reference sequence). The CDR3 sequence is 12 residues long. CDR3 region: CASGWENEKLFF. In DNA, the CDR3 is TGTGCCAGCGGCTGGGAAAATGAAAAACTGTTTTTT. Full variable domain (remainder filled in from reference TRBV7-9 and TRBJ1-4): DTGVSQNPRHKITKRGQNVTFRCDPISEHNRLYWYRQTLGQGPEFLTYFQNEAQLEKSRLLSDRFSAERPKGSFSTLEIQRTEQGDSAMYLCASGWENEKLFFGSGTQLSVL.

In its sample, this clonotype was seen once. CDR3 protein: CATSSREVGAGYTF. Here the CDR3 DNA reads TGTGCCACCAGCTCCAGGGAAGTAGGGGCTGGCTACACCTTC. The chain couples TRBV15 to TRBJ1-2; D perhaps matches TRBD1 (5 bases). The CDR3 is 14 residues long. V lost 5 bases, J lost 7 bases, and 17 bases lay in between. Germline V gene data show CDR1 as LNHNV and CDR2 as YYDKDF (reference sequence).

The table lists this clonotype with a few counts. The gene calls are TRBV10-3 and TRBJ1-1; 8 bases fit TRBD1. Per germline, CDR1 ENHRY and CDR2 SYGVKD. This CDR3 is built from 14 residues. V trimming: 11 bases; J trimming: 1 base; junction bases outside the gene matches: 9. The CDR3 reads CAGSTGTGNTEAFF. CDR3 in DNA: TGTGCCGGGTCAACCGGGACAGGGAACACTGAAGCTTTCTTT.

This clonotype showed up just a few times. V gene TRBV20-1 combines with J gene TRBJ2-7; TRBD2 agrees at 9 bases. Germline values: CDR1 DFQATT, CDR2 SNEGSKA (reference sequence). The CDR3 covers 13 residues. After removal of 4 bases from V and 4 bases from J, the junction contained 5 bases not matched to a gene. The CDR3, as DNA: TGCAGTGCTACACAGCGGGAGGCGTACGAGCAGTACTTC. Translation: CSATQREAYEQYF.

The chain has TRBV29-1 and TRBJ1-2, with 10 nucleotides matching TRBD1. The CDR3 is made up of 11 amino acids. V lost 7 bases to trimming and J lost 12 bases; unmatched junction nucleotides: 8. CDR1 and CDR2 (germline): SQVTM, ANQGSEA. CDR3 coding DNA: TGCAGCGCAGCCGGGACAGGGGTCGACACCTTC. Protein product: CSAAGTGVDTF. The full variable domain, with the rest looked up from reference TRBV29-1 and TRBJ1-2, is SAVISQKPSRDICQRGTSLTIQCQVDSQVTMMFWYRQQPGQSLTLIATANQGSEATYESGFVIDKFPISRPNLTFSTLTVSNMSPEDSSIYLCSAAGTGVDTFGSGTRLTVV.

The chain combines TRBV9 with TRBJ2-6; D not resolved. V gave up 6 bases and J gave up 0 bases, with 13 bases separating them. CDR3 length: 16 residues. CDR1 SGDLS and CDR2 YYNGEE come from the germline V gene. CDR3 DNA: TGTGCCAGCACCACTGGGATTTTCTCTGGGGCCAACGTCCTGACTTTC. This translates into CASTTGIFSGANVLTF.

The rearrangement joins TRBV7-9 to TRBJ1-1; TRBD1 matches 8 bases. There are 16 residues in the CDR3. The germline gives CDR1 SEHNR, CDR2 FQNEAQ (reference sequence). With V trimmed by 7 bases and J by 1 base, 11 bases remained unmatched. Written as DNA, the CDR3 is TGTGCCAGCACCCCCCGACAGGGGTTTAGGAACACTGAAGCTTTCTTT. It encodes CASTPRQGFRNTEAFF.